This is a list of T cell receptor beta chains from one sample in a study of T-cell memory formation after mild COVID-19. Each CDR3 protein gets one entry after TCRdb re-called the 5' RACE reads with MiXCR. The table records about 350,000 distinct CDR3 sequences, around a fifth of them present only once. The specimen sequenced was PBMCs or a T cell subset sorted from them (not recorded which). The source is a man younger than 30 who had mild COVID-19 (a few samples of this study predate the infection). Cell type and time point are not known. CDR3s include the opening cysteine and the closing phenylalanine or tryptophan. A D gene is named only where the DNA matches it firmly. Size is omitted from some rows. Given values are once, few, many or a class for expanded clones.

v_gene,j_gene,d_gene,abundance,CDR3nt,CDR3aa
TRBV12-3/TRBV12-4,TRBJ2-7,-,few,TGTGCCAGCAGCGCCCACTACGAGCAGTACTTC,CASSAHYEQYF
TRBV5-8,TRBJ1-1,-,-,TGTGCCAGCAGCCATGGGGTGGTCACTGAAGCTTTCTTT,CASSHGVVTEAFF
TRBV6-8,TRBJ1-6,-,-,TGTGCCAGCAGGAACCACCGGGACCGTCATAATTCACCCCTCCACTTT,CASRNHRDRHNSPLHF
TRBV24-1,TRBJ2-3,TRBD1,few,TGTGCCACCCAGGGACAGGCCAGCACAGATACGCAGTATTTT,CATQGQASTDTQYF
TRBV19,TRBJ1-5,-,-,TGTGCCAGTAGGTATAGAAATCAGCCCCAGCATTTT,CASRYRNQPQHF
TRBV25-1,TRBJ1-1,TRBD1,few,TGTGCCAGCACCGACAGGGCGGAAGCTTTCTTT,CASTDRAEAFF
TRBV4-3,TRBJ2-3,-,-,TGCGCCAGCAGCCAAGCTCCGACTCAAAGCGCAGATACGCAGTATTTT,CASSQAPTQSADTQYF
TRBV12-3/TRBV12-4,TRBJ2-5,-,-,TGTGCCAGCAGCCCAAGGGGGGCTCTCCAAGAGACCCAGTACTTC,CASSPRGALQETQYF
TRBV7-2,TRBJ1-2,-,-,TGTGCCAGCAGCTTAGTCGGTGGGGAAAACTATGGCTACACCTTC,CASSLVGGENYGYTF
TRBV2,TRBJ2-1,TRBD2,-,TGTGCCAGCAGTACTACTAGCGGGTTGAATGAGCAGTTCTTC,CASSTTSGLNEQFF
TRBV6-5,TRBJ2-3,-,-,TGTGCCAGCAAGGTTTCGGGGGCCAGCACAGATACGCAGTATTTT,CASKVSGASTDTQYF
TRBV3-1,TRBJ1-6,-,few,TGTGCCAGCAGCCAAATACAGGAGTTCAATTCACCCCTCCACTTT,CASSQIQEFNSPLHF
TRBV12-3/TRBV12-4,TRBJ2-3,-,-,TGTGCCAGCAGGACTAGTGCTAGCACAGATACGCAGTATTTT,CASRTSASTDTQYF
TRBV2,TRBJ2-7,-,-,TGTGCCAGCAGCCCCGCGGGGGCAGGTTACGAGCAGTACTTC,CASSPAGAGYEQYF
TRBV6-2/TRBV6-3,TRBJ2-1,-,-,TGTGCCAGCACACGGGTCCGGGACATCCCCCATGAGCAGTTCTTC,CASTRVRDIPHEQFF
TRBV20-1,TRBJ1-1,TRBD1,-,TGCAGTGCATGGGACAGGGGGCGTTGGGACACTGAAGCTTTCTTT,CSAWDRGRWDTEAFF
TRBV29-1,TRBJ1-1,TRBD1,-,TGCAGCGTTGAATCAGGGGGATTTGAAGCTTTCTTT,CSVESGGFEAFF
TRBV7-9,TRBJ2-5,TRBD1,few,TGTGCCAGCAGCTTGGGACAGGGGAAGGTCCAAGAGACCCAGTACTTC,CASSLGQGKVQETQYF
TRBV5-1,TRBJ2-5,-,-,TGCGCCAGCAGCCCGCGGACAGTCCAAGAGACCCAGTACTTC,CASSPRTVQETQYF
TRBV20-1,TRBJ2-1,-,few,TGCAGTGCCTCTACTAAACCCTACAATGAGCAGTTCTTC,CSASTKPYNEQFF
TRBV7-2,TRBJ1-5,-,few,TGTGCCAGCAGCTTAGGAGAGGCGGGACACAGGTGGCCCCAGCATTTT,CASSLGEAGHRWPQHF
TRBV5-5,TRBJ1-1,-,-,TGTGCCAGCAGCCCGAGGAGGTCACAGACTGAAGCTTTCTTT,CASSPRRSQTEAFF
TRBV5-1,TRBJ1-3,-,-,TGCGCCAGCAGCTTGGGGCACTACATGAGCTCTGGAAACACCATATATTTT,CASSLGHYMSSGNTIYF
TRBV29-1,TRBJ2-5,-,-,TGCAGCGTCGCGTGGGGGGCCGAGGAGACCCAGTACTTC,CSVAWGAEETQYF
TRBV5-1,TRBJ1-1,-,-,TGCGCCAGCAGCTTTTACAGCAGGGCTGGGAACACTGAAGCTTTCTTT,CASSFYSRAGNTEAFF
TRBV28,TRBJ1-4,-,-,TGTGCCAGCAGTTTCCCGGGAACAGGGGAAAAACTGTTTTTT,CASSFPGTGEKLFF
TRBV29-1,TRBJ2-3,-,-,TGCAGCGTTGAAGATCCCCGCGCGTCAGATACGCAGTATTTT,CSVEDPRASDTQYF
TRBV3-1,TRBJ1-6,-,-,TGTGCCAGCAGCCCTGGGGCCGGGTGGGGTTCACCCCTCCACTTT,CASSPGAGWGSPLHF
TRBV5-1,TRBJ2-1,TRBD2,many,TGCGCCAGCAGCAGGCCGGGACTAGAGACCAATGAGCAGTTCTTC,CASSRPGLETNEQFF
TRBV6-9,TRBJ2-2,TRBD2,-,TGTGCCAGCAGTCCTTGTCGGGGAGGGGACACCGGGGAGCTGTTTTTT,CASSPCRGGDTGELFF
TRBV12-3/TRBV12-4,TRBJ2-1,TRBD2,-,TGTGCCAGCGCGAAGCGGGGGGGCCTGAACAATGAGCAGTTCTTC,CASAKRGGLNNEQFF
TRBV7-3,TRBJ2-1,-,few,TGTGCCAGCAGCTTTAAACTGGCGGTTAGCCCCAATGAGCAGTTCTTC,CASSFKLAVSPNEQFF
TRBV7-9,TRBJ2-3,-,-,TGTGCCAGCAGCTTAGCGCCGCGGGGATATCCAGATACGCAGTATTTT,CASSLAPRGYPDTQYF
TRBV6-5,TRBJ2-2,-,many,TGTGCCAGCAGTGATTACACCGGGGAGCTGTTTTTT,CASSDYTGELFF
TRBV5-6,TRBJ2-1,-,-,TGTGCCAGCAGCCGCAGTGGCGATGAGCAGTTCTTC,CASSRSGDEQFF
TRBV9,TRBJ2-5,TRBD2,few,TGTGCCAGCAGCGTAGCGCCGGGGGGAAGAGAGGAGACCCAGTACTTC,CASSVAPGGREETQYF
TRBV4-1,TRBJ1-3,TRBD1,-,TGCGCCAGCAGCCAAGGCCCGTTGACAGGGCACAACACCATATATTTT,CASSQGPLTGHNTIYF
TRBV6-5,TRBJ2-2,-,-,TGTGCCAGTGGGACGGTGAACACCGGGGAGCTGTTTTTT,CASGTVNTGELFF
TRBV24-1,TRBJ1-2,-,few,TGTGCCACCAGTGCCGCCATGGGCCAAAACTATGGCTACACCTTC,CATSAAMGQNYGYTF
TRBV24-1,TRBJ1-4,-,few,TGTGCCACCAGTGAGTCGACTGGCCAGGAAAAACTGTTTTTT,CATSESTGQEKLFF
TRBV12-3/TRBV12-4,TRBJ2-3,-,-,TGTGCCACTGGGGAACAGGGCTCAGATACGCAGTATTTT,CATGEQGSDTQYF
TRBV3-1,TRBJ2-1,-,-,TGTGCCAGCAGCGGGGGCCCAGGGGATGAGCAGTTCTTC,CASSGGPGDEQFF
TRBV5-1,TRBJ1-2,-,-,TGCGCCAGCAGCTTGGAAGGGACACAGGCTGATGGCTACACCTTC,CASSLEGTQADGYTF
TRBV7-7,TRBJ2-1,TRBD1,-,TGTGCTAGCAGCCCAGGGACAGGGGGAGAGAATGAGCAGTTCTTC,CASSPGTGGENEQFF
TRBV28,TRBJ1-5,-,-,TGTGCCAGCGCAGCAAGCAATCAGCCCCAGCATTTT,CASAASNQPQHF
TRBV5-1,TRBJ2-1,-,-,TGCGCCAGCAAACAGACGGACTTTGAGCAGTTCTTC,CASKQTDFEQFF
TRBV19,TRBJ1-5,TRBD1,-,TGTGCCAGTAGAGCAAGAGGGGGCGAGGGTCAGCCCCAGCATTTT,CASRARGGEGQPQHF
TRBV28,TRBJ2-1,TRBD1,-,TGTGCCAGCAGTTTGTGGGACAGAAAGAACAATGAGCAGTTCTTC,CASSLWDRKNNEQFF
TRBV9,TRBJ2-1,-,-,TGTGCCAGCAGCGTAGCTGACAATGAGCAGTTCTTC,CASSVADNEQFF
TRBV3-1,TRBJ2-1,TRBD2,many,TGTGCCAGCAGCCAGGGAACCGGGACTAGCGGGGGGAATGAGCAGTTCTTC,CASSQGTGTSGGNEQFF
TRBV20-1,TRBJ2-5,-,-,TGCAGTGCTAGAGATACGGAGACCCAGTACTTC,CSARDTETQYF
TRBV11-3,TRBJ1-5,-,few,TGTGCCAGCAGCTTATACTGTACGGAGACAATTGGACAGAAGATTAGCAATCAGCCCCAGCATTTT,CASSLYCTETIGQKISNQPQHF
TRBV5-6,TRBJ1-2,-,few,TGTGCCAGCAGCTTGGTGTTGGGGCAGCGACCTAACTATGCTACCTTC,CASSLVLGQRPNYATF
TRBV10-3,TRBJ2-3,TRBD2,-,TGTGCCATCAGCCAGCGCGGGGGGAACACAGATACGCAGTATTTT,CAISQRGGNTDTQYF
TRBV5-1,TRBJ1-4,TRBD1,few,TGCGCCAGCAGCACTCAGGGGGCGAGGGATGAAAAACTGTTTTTT,CASSTQGARDEKLFF
TRBV6-1,TRBJ2-7,-,-,TGTGCCAGCAGTGAGGAACAGTCGACCTACGAGCAGTACTTC,CASSEEQSTYEQYF
TRBV7-2,TRBJ2-4,TRBD2,few,TGTGCCAGCAGCTTTAACCGGGGGGAAAACATTCAGTACTTC,CASSFNRGENIQYF
TRBV7-2,TRBJ2-1,-,few,TGTGCCAGCAGCTTAGGGGCAGGGGAGGCGAATGAGCAGTTCTTC,CASSLGAGEANEQFF
TRBV7-6,TRBJ2-7,-,-,TGTGCCAGCAGCTTAGAAGGGGGCGAGCAGTACTTC,CASSLEGGEQYF